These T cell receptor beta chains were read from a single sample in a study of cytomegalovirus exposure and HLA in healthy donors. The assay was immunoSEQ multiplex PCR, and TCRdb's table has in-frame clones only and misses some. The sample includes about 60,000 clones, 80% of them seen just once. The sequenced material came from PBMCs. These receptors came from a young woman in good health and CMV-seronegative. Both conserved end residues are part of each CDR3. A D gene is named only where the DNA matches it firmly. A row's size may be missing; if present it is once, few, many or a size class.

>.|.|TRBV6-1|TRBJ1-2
CASSELETHGYTF
TGTGCCAGCAGTGAATTGGAGACCCATGGCTACACCTTC
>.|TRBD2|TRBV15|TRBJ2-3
CATSSFVGLAGGLRDTQYF
TGTGCCACCAGCAGCTTTGTGGGCTTAGCGGGAGGATTGAGAGATACGCAGTATTTT
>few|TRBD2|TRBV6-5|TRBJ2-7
CASSLLTSGIREQYF
TGTGCCAGCAGTCTTCTAACTAGCGGGATACGAGAGCAGTACTTC
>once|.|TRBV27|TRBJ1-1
CASSLTGEAFF
TGTGCCAGCAGTTTGACAGGAGAGGCTTTCTTT
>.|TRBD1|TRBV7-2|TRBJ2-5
CASSLAGQGRETQYF
TGTGCCAGCAGCTTAGCTGGACAGGGGAGGGAGACCCAGTACTTC
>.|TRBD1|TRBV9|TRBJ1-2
CASSGGQGIGYTF
TGTGCCAGCAGCGGGGGACAGGGGATTGGCTACACCTTC
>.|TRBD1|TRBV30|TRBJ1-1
CACRQGVNTEAFF
TGTGCCTGTAGACAGGGGGTGAACACTGAAGCTTTCTTT
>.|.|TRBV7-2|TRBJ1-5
CASSPAGLLSNQPQHF
TGTGCCAGCAGCCCTGCGGGGCTGCTCAGCAATCAGCCCCAGCATTTT
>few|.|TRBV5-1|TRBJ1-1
CASSPRREGVGAFF
TGCGCCAGCAGCCCCCGCCGGGAGGGGGTAGGGGCTTTCTTT
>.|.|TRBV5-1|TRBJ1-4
CASSFGWTATNEKLFF
TGCGCCAGCAGCTTTGGCTGGACAGCAACTAATGAAAAACTGTTTTTT
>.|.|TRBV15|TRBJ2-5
CATSLNSGETQYF
TGTGCCACCAGCCTGAATTCGGGAGAGACCCAGTACTTC
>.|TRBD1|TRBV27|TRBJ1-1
CASRLQGATEAFF
TGTGCCAGCAGACTACAGGGGGCCACTGAAGCTTTCTTT
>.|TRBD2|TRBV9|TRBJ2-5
CASSVEGGGSQETQYF
TGTGCCAGCAGCGTAGAGGGCGGGGGGTCGCAAGAGACCCAGTACTTC
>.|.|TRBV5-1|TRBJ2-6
CASSQTPSSGANVLTF
TGCGCCAGCAGCCAGACTCCGAGCTCTGGGGCCAACGTCCTGACTTTC
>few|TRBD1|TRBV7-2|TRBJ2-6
CASSPWDRTYSGANVLTF
TGTGCCAGCAGCCCCTGGGACAGAACTTATTCTGGGGCCAACGTCCTGACTTTC
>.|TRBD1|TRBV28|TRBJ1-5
CASSPLDRVNQPQHF
TGTGCCAGCAGTCCCTTGGACAGGGTCAATCAGCCCCAGCATTTT
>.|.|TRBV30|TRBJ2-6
CAWTEGGANVLTF
TGTGCCTGGACGGAGGGTGGGGCCAACGTCCTGACTTTC
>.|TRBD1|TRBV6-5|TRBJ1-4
CASRRRQGLSEKLFF
TGTGCCAGCAGGCGTAGACAGGGGCTTAGTGAAAAACTGTTTTTT
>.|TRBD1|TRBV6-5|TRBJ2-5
CASSYERTGVETQYF
TGTGCCAGCAGTTACGAGCGGACAGGGGTTGAGACCCAGTACTTC
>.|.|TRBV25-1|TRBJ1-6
CASSDPREGGAPLHF
TGTGCCAGCAGTGACCCGCGGGAGGGAGGAGCACCCCTCCACTTT
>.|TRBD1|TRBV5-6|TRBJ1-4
CASSFGTGGKLFF
TGTGCCAGCAGCTTCGGGACAGGGGGGAAACTGTTTTTT
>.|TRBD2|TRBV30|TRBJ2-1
CAWSVGLAGYNEQFF
TGTGCCTGGAGTGTAGGGCTAGCGGGCTACAATGAGCAGTTCTTC
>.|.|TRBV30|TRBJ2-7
CACLSQGNSYEQYF
TGTGCCTGTCTGAGCCAGGGTAATTCCTACGAGCAGTACTTC
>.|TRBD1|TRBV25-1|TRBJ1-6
CASRKTGGLNSPLHF
TGTGCCAGCAGAAAGACAGGGGGGCTTAATTCACCCCTCCACTTT
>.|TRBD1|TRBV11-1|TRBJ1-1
CASTPGTGPFEAFF
TGTGCCAGCACTCCCGGGACAGGGCCCTTTGAAGCTTTCTTT
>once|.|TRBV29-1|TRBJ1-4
CSVGTGIWNF
.
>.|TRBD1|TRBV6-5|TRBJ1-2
CASRTGNYGYTF
TGTGCCAGCAGGACAGGGAACTATGGCTACACCTTC
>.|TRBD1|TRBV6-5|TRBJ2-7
CASRGDSSYEQYF
TGTGCCAGCAGAGGGGACAGCTCCTACGAGCAGTACTTC
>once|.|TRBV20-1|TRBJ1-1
CSGGGGTEAFF
TGCAGTGGGGGCGGGGGAACTGAAGCTTTCTTT
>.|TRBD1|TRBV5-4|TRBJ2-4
CASSLTGGKNIQYF
TGTGCCAGCAGCTTGACAGGGGGCAAAAACATTCAGTACTTC
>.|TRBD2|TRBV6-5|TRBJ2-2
CASSYLAGGKNGELFF
TGTGCCAGCAGTTACTTAGCGGGAGGGAAGAACGGGGAGCTGTTTTTT
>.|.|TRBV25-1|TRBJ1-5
CASSELDRPEGYHQPQHF
TGTGCCAGCAGTGAATTGGACCGTCCGGAGGGTTACCATCAGCCCCAGCATTTT
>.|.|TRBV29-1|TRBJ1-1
CSVEDSGRNTEAFF
TGCAGCGTTGAAGATTCGGGGAGGAACACTGAAGCTTTCTTT
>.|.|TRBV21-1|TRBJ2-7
CASSTGTGNEQYF
TGTGCCAGCAGCACCGGGACAGGGAACGAGCAGTACTTC
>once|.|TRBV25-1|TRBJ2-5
CASSETSRVETQYF
TGTGCCAGCAGTGAAACTAGCAGGGTGGAGACCCAGTACTTC
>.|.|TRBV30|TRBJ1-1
CAWGGFGAFF
TGTGCCTGGGGAGGGTTTGGAGCTTTCTTT
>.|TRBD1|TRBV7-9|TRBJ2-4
CASSPNLRGPHIQYF
TGTGCCAGCAGCCCGAATTTAAGGGGGCCACACATTCAGTACTTC
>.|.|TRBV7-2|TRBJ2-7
CASRYGQGTTYEQYF
TGTGCCAGCAGGTATGGGCAGGGCACAACCTACGAGCAGTACTTC
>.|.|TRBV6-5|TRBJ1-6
CASRGPGTRNSPLHF
TGTGCCAGCAGGGGCCCCGGGACACGTAATTCACCCCTCCACTTT
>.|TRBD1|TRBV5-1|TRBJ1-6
CASSLDLQGANSPLHF
TGCGCCAGCAGCTTGGACCTACAGGGGGCTAATTCACCCCTCCACTTT
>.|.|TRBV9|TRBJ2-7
CASSVDGTYEQYF
TGTGCCAGCAGCGTAGACGGGACATACGAGCAGTACTTC
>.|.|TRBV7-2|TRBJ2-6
CASSLGRPGANVLTF
TGTGCCAGCAGCTTAGGGAGGCCTGGGGCCAACGTCCTGACTTTC
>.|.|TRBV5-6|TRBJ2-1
CASSLKSEQFF
TGTGCCAGCAGCTTGAAGAGTGAGCAGTTCTTC
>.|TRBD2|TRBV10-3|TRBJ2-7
CAISGASGRAVVDLYEQYF
TGTGCCATCAGTGGGGCTAGCGGGAGGGCCGTTGTCGATCTCTACGAGCAGTACTTC
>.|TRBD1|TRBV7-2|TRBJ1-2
CASTPGQGDYGYTF
TGTGCCAGCACACCCGGACAGGGGGACTATGGCTACACCTTC
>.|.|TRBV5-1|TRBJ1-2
CASSPNAGANYGYTF
TGCGCCAGCAGCCCGAATGCTGGAGCTAACTATGGCTACACCTTC
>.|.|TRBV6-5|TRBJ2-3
CASTIGYGSTDTQYF
TGTGCCAGCACTATTGGGTACGGGAGCACAGATACGCAGTATTTT
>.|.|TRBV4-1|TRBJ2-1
CASSPAGDQVSSYNEQFF
TGCGCCAGCAGCCCTGCCGGTGACCAGGTAAGCTCCTACAATGAGCAGTTCTTC
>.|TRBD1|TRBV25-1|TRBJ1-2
CASSESHIQGDGYTF
TGTGCCAGCAGTGAGTCACATATTCAGGGGGATGGCTACACCTTC
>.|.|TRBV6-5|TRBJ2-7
CASSYDRPPYEQYF
TGTGCCAGCAGCTATGACAGGCCTCCCTACGAGCAGTACTTC
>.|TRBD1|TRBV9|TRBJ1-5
CASSARQGEPQHF
TGTGCCAGCAGCGCTCGACAGGGGGAGCCCCAGCATTTT
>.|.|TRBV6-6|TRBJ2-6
CASSYSSSGANVLTF
TGTGCCAGCAGTTACTCTTCATCCGGGGCCAACGTCCTGACTTTC
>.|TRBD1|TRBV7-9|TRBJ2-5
CASRTGQQETQYF
TGTGCCAGCAGGACGGGACAGCAAGAGACCCAGTACTTC
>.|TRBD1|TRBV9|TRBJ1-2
CASSVEQGGYGYTF
TGTGCCAGCAGCGTAGAACAGGGGGGCTATGGCTACACCTTC